Described below is a single T cell receptor (beta chain) sequence and its context. The sample is drawn from a study of technical replicates of blood from a handful of donors. The CDR3 extends over 13 amino acids. V was cut by 3 bases and J by 4 bases, with 9 bases left in between. Germline V gene sequence: CDR1 LNHDA, CDR2 SQIVND (reference sequence). The assay was immunoSEQ multiplex PCR, and TCRdb's table has in-frame clones only and misses some. The repertoire holds around 54,000 clones, with 95% to 97% as singletons. The sequenced sample was T cells isolated from PBMCs. V usage is TRBV19 and J usage is TRBJ1-1, with D tentatively TRBD1 (6 bases). The receptor's source is a human donor in good health. CDR3 DNA sequence: TGTGCCAGTAGTATTCAGGGGACCACTGAAGCTTTCTTT. Translating it yields CASSIQGTTEAFF.